Listed below are T cell receptor beta chains from one sample, sequenced in a study of blood T cell repertoires in COVID-19. Clones were read by immunoSEQ multiplex PCR, and TCRdb kept only the in-frame ones, dropping some. This table has 150,000 to 200,000 clones, around 72% appearing once. The specimen sequenced was peripheral blood. The receptors stem from a woman of 80 years or more with acute or convalescent COVID-19. Both conserved end residues are part of each CDR3. Fields, in order: D gene, clone size, CDR3 length, J gene, V gene, CDR3 DNA, CDR3 protein. The D gene is left open where the match is weak. Not all rows give a size; the values are once, few, many and, for expanded clones, a class.

d_gene: -; abundance: -; len: 14; j_gene: TRBJ1-1; v_gene: TRBV9; CDR3nt: TGTGCCAGCAGCGTAGTGGCGGGGACGCCTGAAGCTTTCTTT; CDR3aa: CASSVVAGTPEAFF
d_gene: -; abundance: -; len: 16; j_gene: TRBJ2-1; v_gene: TRBV19; CDR3nt: TGTGCCAGTAGTGCCGGACGCGGAGGGATTTCCAATGAGCAGTTCTTC; CDR3aa: CASSAGRGGISNEQFF
d_gene: -; abundance: few; len: 12; j_gene: TRBJ1-4; v_gene: TRBV12-3/TRBV12-4; CDR3nt: TGTGCCAGCTGGGAGGGCGAGGGTAAACTGTTTTTT; CDR3aa: CASWEGEGKLFF
d_gene: -; abundance: -; len: 15; j_gene: TRBJ2-2; v_gene: TRBV19; CDR3nt: TGTGCCAGTAGTATAGATCGGGGGTTGATCGGGGAGCTGTTTTTT; CDR3aa: CASSIDRGLIGELFF
d_gene: -; abundance: -; len: 14; j_gene: TRBJ1-5; v_gene: TRBV7-2; CDR3nt: TGTGCCAGCAGCTCAGAGGATAGCAATCAGCCCCAGCATTTT; CDR3aa: CASSSEDSNQPQHF
d_gene: -; abundance: few; len: 16; j_gene: TRBJ1-5; v_gene: TRBV7-2; CDR3nt: TGTGCCAGCAGCTTATATACGGGGGGCTTCAATCAGCCCCAGCATTTT; CDR3aa: CASSLYTGGFNQPQHF
d_gene: TRBD1; abundance: -; len: 13; j_gene: TRBJ2-1; v_gene: TRBV27; CDR3nt: TGTGCCAGCAGTTCAGGGGGATGGAATGAGCAGTTCTTC; CDR3aa: CASSSGGWNEQFF
d_gene: TRBD1; abundance: -; len: 15; j_gene: TRBJ2-2; v_gene: TRBV5-1; CDR3nt: TGCGCCAGCAGCTTAACAGGGGATCCGACCGGGGAGCTGTTTTTT; CDR3aa: CASSLTGDPTGELFF
d_gene: TRBD2; abundance: -; len: 15; j_gene: TRBJ2-7; v_gene: TRBV3-1/TRBV3-2; CDR3nt: TGTGCCAGCAGCCCGGGGGCGGGCGGGAGGGGCGAGCAGTACTTC; CDR3aa: CASSPGAGGRGEQYF
d_gene: -; abundance: -; len: 12; j_gene: TRBJ2-5; v_gene: TRBV29-1; CDR3nt: TGCAGCCTCGGGGATACACAAGAGACCCAGTACTTC; CDR3aa: CSLGDTQETQYF
d_gene: TRBD1; abundance: few; len: 18; j_gene: TRBJ1-2; v_gene: TRBV4-1; CDR3nt: TGCGCCAGCAGCCTCGGCCCTCTCAGGGGGCTAAACCTCCATGGCTACACCTTC; CDR3aa: CASSLGPLRGLNLHGYTF
d_gene: -; abundance: -; len: 14; j_gene: TRBJ1-2; v_gene: TRBV5-6; CDR3nt: TGTGCCAGCAGCTCCGACACAGGGTTGTATGGCTACACCTTC; CDR3aa: CASSSDTGLYGYTF
d_gene: TRBD1; abundance: -; len: 14; j_gene: TRBJ2-7; v_gene: TRBV11-3; CDR3nt: TGTGCCAGCAACAGGACAGGGGGCTCCTACGAGCAGTACTTC; CDR3aa: CASNRTGGSYEQYF
d_gene: -; abundance: -; len: 16; j_gene: TRBJ1-2; v_gene: TRBV19; CDR3nt: TGTGCCAGTACCCCGGACGGCGGGCGTGTACGCTATGGCTACACCTTC; CDR3aa: CASTPDGGRVRYGYTF
d_gene: -; abundance: once; len: 17; j_gene: TRBJ2-3; v_gene: TRBV3-1/TRBV3-2; CDR3nt: TGTGCCAGCAGCCAAGATTCTAGGACGGGAGAATCAGATACGCAGTATTTT; CDR3aa: CASSQDSRTGESDTQYF
d_gene: -; abundance: -; len: 11; j_gene: TRBJ2-7; v_gene: TRBV5-8; CDR3nt: TGTGCCAGCAGTCTTTATGGAGGGCAGTACTTC; CDR3aa: CASSLYGGQYF
d_gene: TRBD2; abundance: -; len: 20; j_gene: TRBJ2-1; v_gene: TRBV5-1; CDR3nt: TGCGCCAGCAGTTACCTACCGGGACTAGCGGGAGGGAGCTCCTACAATGAGCAGTTCTTC; CDR3aa: CASSYLPGLAGGSSYNEQFF
d_gene: -; abundance: -; len: 15; j_gene: TRBJ1-5; v_gene: TRBV9; CDR3nt: TGTGCCAGCAGCGTAGGGTCAGGGGTAGATCAGCCCCAGCATTTT; CDR3aa: CASSVGSGVDQPQHF
d_gene: TRBD1; abundance: -; len: 15; j_gene: TRBJ1-3; v_gene: TRBV28; CDR3nt: TGTGCCAGCAGTACCCCACAGGGGCCTGGAAACACCATATATTTT; CDR3aa: CASSTPQGPGNTIYF
d_gene: -; abundance: -; len: 15; j_gene: TRBJ2-7; v_gene: TRBV9; CDR3nt: TGTGCCAGCAGCGTACAAGGGGGAGCGATTGTCGAGCAGTACTTC; CDR3aa: CASSVQGGAIVEQYF
d_gene: TRBD2; abundance: -; len: 15; j_gene: TRBJ2-7; v_gene: TRBV30; CDR3nt: TGTGCCTGGAGTAGGATGGCGGGAGGGATCGGCGAGCAGTACTTC; CDR3aa: CAWSRMAGGIGEQYF
d_gene: TRBD1; abundance: -; len: 14; j_gene: TRBJ1-4; v_gene: TRBV28; CDR3nt: TGTGCCAGCAGCCGTGGACAGGGAGGGCAAAAACTGTTTTTT; CDR3aa: CASSRGQGGQKLFF
d_gene: TRBD1; abundance: -; len: 11; j_gene: TRBJ1-5; v_gene: TRBV12-3/TRBV12-4; CDR3nt: TGTGCCAGCAGTTTGGGACAGCGAAAGCATTTT; CDR3aa: CASSLGQRKHF
d_gene: -; abundance: -; len: 12; j_gene: TRBJ2-3; v_gene: TRBV5-8; CDR3nt: TGTGCCAGCACCCTTGAGCGGGATACGCAGTATTTT; CDR3aa: CASTLERDTQYF
d_gene: TRBD1; abundance: few; len: 15; j_gene: TRBJ2-1; v_gene: TRBV5-1; CDR3nt: TGCGCCAGCAGCTCCGGGGACAGGGGAGGAAATGAGCAGTTCTTC; CDR3aa: CASSSGDRGGNEQFF
d_gene: -; abundance: -; len: 16; j_gene: TRBJ2-2; v_gene: TRBV4-3; CDR3nt: TGCGCCAGCAGCCAAGACCAAAATCCGAACACCGGGGAGCTGTTTTTT; CDR3aa: CASSQDQNPNTGELFF
d_gene: -; abundance: -; len: 13; j_gene: TRBJ2-7; v_gene: TRBV5-1; CDR3nt: TGCGCCAGCAGCTTGGGAACACCCTACGAGCAGTACTTC; CDR3aa: CASSLGTPYEQYF
d_gene: -; abundance: few; len: 13; j_gene: TRBJ2-7; v_gene: TRBV29-1; CDR3nt: TGCAGCGCCCAAACCGGGACACCGAGCGAGCAGTACTTC; CDR3aa: CSAQTGTPSEQYF
d_gene: TRBD1; abundance: -; len: 13; j_gene: TRBJ2-1; v_gene: TRBV28; CDR3nt: TGTGCCAGCAGTCCGACAGGGTCCAATGAGCAGTTCTTC; CDR3aa: CASSPTGSNEQFF
d_gene: -; abundance: -; len: 13; j_gene: TRBJ2-6; v_gene: TRBV29-1; CDR3nt: TGCAGCGTCGCTATGTCTGGGGCCAACGTCCTGACTTTC; CDR3aa: CSVAMSGANVLTF
d_gene: -; abundance: -; len: 16; j_gene: TRBJ1-1; v_gene: TRBV28; CDR3nt: TGTGCCAGCAGTTTCCCCCAGGGGACCGGGGACACTGAAGCTTTCTTT; CDR3aa: CASSFPQGTGDTEAFF
d_gene: TRBD1; abundance: few; len: 15; j_gene: TRBJ2-5; v_gene: TRBV10-1; CDR3nt: TGCGCCAGCAGTGAGAGGGGACAGGGTGAAGAGACCCAGTACTTC; CDR3aa: CASSERGQGEETQYF
d_gene: -; abundance: -; len: 11; j_gene: TRBJ2-7; v_gene: TRBV5-4; CDR3nt: TGTGCCAGCAGCTCCGGGGGCGAGCAGTACTTC; CDR3aa: CASSSGGEQYF
d_gene: -; abundance: -; len: 17; j_gene: TRBJ2-3; v_gene: TRBV5-1; CDR3nt: TGCGCCAGCAGCAGGGCGGGGGCGTCTATACGCACAGATACGCAGTATTTT; CDR3aa: CASSRAGASIRTDTQYF
d_gene: -; abundance: -; len: 12; j_gene: TRBJ1-2; v_gene: TRBV18; CDR3nt: TGTGCCAGCTCACCTGACAGCTATGGCTACACCTTC; CDR3aa: CASSPDSYGYTF
d_gene: TRBD1; abundance: -; len: 16; j_gene: TRBJ1-1; v_gene: TRBV7-2; CDR3nt: TGTGCCAGCAGCCCCGGACAGGGGCGAATGAACACTGAAGCTTTCTTT; CDR3aa: CASSPGQGRMNTEAFF
d_gene: -; abundance: -; len: 15; j_gene: TRBJ1-1; v_gene: TRBV19; CDR3nt: TGTGCCAGTAGTATCCTTACAGGGATAAAGACTGAAGCTTTCTTT; CDR3aa: CASSILTGIKTEAFF
d_gene: -; abundance: -; len: 14; j_gene: TRBJ2-2; v_gene: TRBV29-1; CDR3nt: TGCAGCGTAATGGGGGCGGCGGACACCGGGGAGCTGTTTTTT; CDR3aa: CSVMGAADTGELFF
d_gene: TRBD2; abundance: -; len: 15; j_gene: TRBJ2-1; v_gene: TRBV19; CDR3nt: TGTGCCAGCCAAAGGACTAGCGGGAGATACAATGAGCAGTTCTTC; CDR3aa: CASQRTSGRYNEQFF
d_gene: -; abundance: -; len: 15; j_gene: TRBJ1-2; v_gene: TRBV28; CDR3nt: TGTGCCAGCAGACGTCCGGTTTCCCCCTTGCAAGGCTACACCTTC; CDR3aa: CASRRPVSPLQGYTF
d_gene: -; abundance: -; len: 11; j_gene: TRBJ2-7; v_gene: TRBV7-8; CDR3nt: TGTGCCAGCAGCTCCAACAACGAGCAGTACTTC; CDR3aa: CASSSNNEQYF
d_gene: -; abundance: -; len: 11; j_gene: TRBJ2-7; v_gene: TRBV29-1; CDR3nt: TGCAGCGTTGAGGCGGAAAACGAGCAGTACTTC; CDR3aa: CSVEAENEQYF
d_gene: -; abundance: -; len: 14; j_gene: TRBJ2-1; v_gene: TRBV6-1; CDR3nt: TGTGCCAGCAGTGAAGCGGGGGGTTCCAATGAGCAGTTCTTC; CDR3aa: CASSEAGGSNEQFF
d_gene: TRBD1; abundance: -; len: 19; j_gene: TRBJ1-2; v_gene: TRBV28; CDR3nt: TGTGCCGGACGCGGGCCTCGGGACAGGGTAGACCTTGGGTGGGCCGGCTACACCTTC; CDR3aa: CAGRGPRDRVDLGWAGYTF
d_gene: TRBD1; abundance: -; len: 16; j_gene: TRBJ1-4; v_gene: TRBV2; CDR3nt: TGTGCCAGTAGACAGGGGTATAGGGCAACTAATGAAAAACTGTTTTTT; CDR3aa: CASRQGYRATNEKLFF
d_gene: TRBD1; abundance: -; len: 13; j_gene: TRBJ2-1; v_gene: TRBV5-6; CDR3nt: TGTGCCAGCAACGGACAGGGGGCAGGTGAGCAGTTCTTC; CDR3aa: CASNGQGAGEQFF
d_gene: -; abundance: -; len: 14; j_gene: TRBJ2-1; v_gene: TRBV27; CDR3nt: TGTGCCAGCAGTTTCGCAGGGCTCAACAATGAGCAGTTCTTC; CDR3aa: CASSFAGLNNEQFF
d_gene: TRBD1; abundance: -; len: 15; j_gene: TRBJ1-2; v_gene: TRBV28; CDR3nt: TGTGCCAGCAGTTTTGGGCCCGAGGGGGCGAATGGCTACACCTTC; CDR3aa: CASSFGPEGANGYTF
d_gene: -; abundance: -; len: 18; j_gene: TRBJ2-3; v_gene: TRBV3-1/TRBV3-2; CDR3nt: TGTGCCAGCACCCACGGTGGGCGCGGGACCCCTAGCACAGATACGCAGTATTTT; CDR3aa: CASTHGGRGTPSTDTQYF
d_gene: -; abundance: once; len: 16; j_gene: TRBJ1-5; v_gene: TRBV5-6; CDR3nt: TGTGCCAGCAGCCCCGGGGGGGGACCGGGATCAGGGCCCCAGCATTTT; CDR3aa: CASSPGGGPGSGPQHF
d_gene: TRBD2; abundance: -; len: 21; j_gene: TRBJ2-3; v_gene: TRBV27; CDR3nt: TGTGCCAGCAGTTTACAGGCACCAGGCGCGGGACTAGCGGGGAGCACAGATACGCAGTATTTT; CDR3aa: CASSLQAPGAGLAGSTDTQYF
d_gene: -; abundance: -; len: 12; j_gene: TRBJ1-1; v_gene: TRBV29-1; CDR3nt: TGCAGCGGAAACTTGTTGAACACTGAAGCTTTCTTT; CDR3aa: CSGNLLNTEAFF
d_gene: -; abundance: -; len: 14; j_gene: TRBJ2-1; v_gene: TRBV19; CDR3nt: TGTGCCAGTAGCCAGGGAAAGGCCTACAATGAGCAGTTCTTC; CDR3aa: CASSQGKAYNEQFF
d_gene: -; abundance: -; len: 14; j_gene: TRBJ2-7; v_gene: TRBV9; CDR3nt: TGTGCCAGCAGCACCGGAAGGGGTACGAGTGAGCAGTACTTC; CDR3aa: CASSTGRGTSEQYF
d_gene: TRBD1; abundance: -; len: 15; j_gene: TRBJ2-5; v_gene: TRBV4-2; CDR3nt: TGTGCCAGCAGCCAAGACGACAGGGGGCTGGAGACCCAGTACTTC; CDR3aa: CASSQDDRGLETQYF